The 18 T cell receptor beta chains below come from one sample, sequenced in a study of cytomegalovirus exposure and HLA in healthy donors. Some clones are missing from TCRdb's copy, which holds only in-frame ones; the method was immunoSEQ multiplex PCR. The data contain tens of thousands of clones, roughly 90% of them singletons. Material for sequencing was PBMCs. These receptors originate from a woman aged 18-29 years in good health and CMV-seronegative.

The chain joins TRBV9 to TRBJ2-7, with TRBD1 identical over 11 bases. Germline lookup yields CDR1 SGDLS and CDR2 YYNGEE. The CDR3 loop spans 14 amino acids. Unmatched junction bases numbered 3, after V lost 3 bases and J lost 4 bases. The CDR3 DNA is TGTGCCAGCAGCGACCGGGACAGGGGGTACGAGCAGTACTTC. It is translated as CASSDRDRGYEQYF. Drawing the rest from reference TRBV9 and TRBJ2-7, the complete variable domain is DSGVTQTPKHLITATGQRVTLRCSPRSGDLSVYWYQQSLDQGLQFLIQYYNGEERAKGNILERFSAQQFPDLHSELNLSSLELGDSALYFCASSDRDRGYEQYFGPGTRLTVT.

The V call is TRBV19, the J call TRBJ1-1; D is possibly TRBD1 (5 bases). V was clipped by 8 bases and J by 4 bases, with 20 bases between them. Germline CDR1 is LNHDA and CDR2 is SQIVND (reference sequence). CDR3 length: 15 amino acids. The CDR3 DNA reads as TGTGCCAGTCGGGAGGTGGGACCTATAGGCACTGAAGCTTTCTTT. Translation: CASREVGPIGTEAFF.

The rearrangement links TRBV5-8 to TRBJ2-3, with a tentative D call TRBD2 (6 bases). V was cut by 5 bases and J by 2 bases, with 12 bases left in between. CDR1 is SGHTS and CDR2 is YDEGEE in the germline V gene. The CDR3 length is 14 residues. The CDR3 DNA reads TGTGCCAGCAGTCCGGGACTGATCACAGATACGCAGTATTTT. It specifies CASSPGLITDTQYF. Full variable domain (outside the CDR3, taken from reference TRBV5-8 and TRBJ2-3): EAGVTQSPTHLIKTRGQQATLRCSPISGHTSVYWYQQALGLGLQFLLWYDEGEERNRGNFPPRFSGRQFPNYSSELNVNALELEDSALYLCASSPGLITDTQYFGPGTRLTVL.

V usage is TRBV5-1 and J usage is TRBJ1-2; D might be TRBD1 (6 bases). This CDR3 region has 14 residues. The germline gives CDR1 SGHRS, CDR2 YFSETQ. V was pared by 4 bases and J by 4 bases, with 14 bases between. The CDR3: CASSLPDRSYGYTF. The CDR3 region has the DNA TGCGCCAGCAGCCTACCCGACAGGAGCTATGGCTACACCTTC.

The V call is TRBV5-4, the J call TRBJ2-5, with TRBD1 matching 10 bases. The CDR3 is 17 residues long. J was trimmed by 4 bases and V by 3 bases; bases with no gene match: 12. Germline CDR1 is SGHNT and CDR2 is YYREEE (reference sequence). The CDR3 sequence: CASSSGPGQGVGETQYF. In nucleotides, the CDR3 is TGTGCCAGCAGCTCCGGGCCCGGACAGGGGGTTGGAGAGACCCAGTACTTC. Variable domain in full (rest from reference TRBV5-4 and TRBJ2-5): ETGVTQSPTHLIKTRGQQVTLRCSSQSGHNTVSWYQQALGQGPQFIFQYYREEENGRGNFPPRFSGLQFPNYSSELNVNALELDDSALYLCASSSGPGQGVGETQYFGPGTRLLVL.

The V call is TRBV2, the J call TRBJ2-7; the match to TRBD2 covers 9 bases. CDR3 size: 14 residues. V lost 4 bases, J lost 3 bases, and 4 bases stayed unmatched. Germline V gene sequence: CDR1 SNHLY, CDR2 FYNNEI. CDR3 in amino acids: CASSVAGDYYEQYF. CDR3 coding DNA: TGTGCCAGCAGTGTAGCGGGAGACTACTACGAGCAGTACTTC.

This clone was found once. The CDR3 is CASSQEPGTSGSIPGNEQFF. The CDR3 DNA follows: TGCGCCAGCAGCCAAGAACCCGGGACTAGCGGGAGTATCCCTGGCAATGAGCAGTTCTTC. The chain carries TRBV4-1 and TRBJ2-1; TRBD2 matches 14 bases. The CDR3 runs to 20 residues. With V trimmed by 0 bases and J by 6 bases, 13 bases remained unmatched. From germline, CDR1 is MGHRA and CDR2 YSYEKL.

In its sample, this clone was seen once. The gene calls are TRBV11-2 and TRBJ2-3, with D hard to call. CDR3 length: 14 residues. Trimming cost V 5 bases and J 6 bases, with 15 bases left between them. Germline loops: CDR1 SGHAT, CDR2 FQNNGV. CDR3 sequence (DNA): TGTGCCAGCAGCCTAGGCCATTCTACGGATACGCAGTATTTT. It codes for CASSLGHSTDTQYF. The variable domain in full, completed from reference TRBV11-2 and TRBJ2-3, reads EAGVAQSPRYKIIEKRQSVAFWCNPISGHATLYWYQQILGQGPKLLIQFQNNGVVDDSQLPKDRFSAERLKGVDSTLKIQPAKLEDSAVYLCASSLGHSTDTQYFGPGTRLTVL.

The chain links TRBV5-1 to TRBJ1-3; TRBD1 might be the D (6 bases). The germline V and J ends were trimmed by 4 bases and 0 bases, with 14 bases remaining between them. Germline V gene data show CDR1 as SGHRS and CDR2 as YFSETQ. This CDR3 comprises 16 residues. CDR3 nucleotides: TGCGCCAGCAGCCGGGACACCCGGATCTCTGGAAACACCATATATTTT. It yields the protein CASSRDTRISGNTIYF.

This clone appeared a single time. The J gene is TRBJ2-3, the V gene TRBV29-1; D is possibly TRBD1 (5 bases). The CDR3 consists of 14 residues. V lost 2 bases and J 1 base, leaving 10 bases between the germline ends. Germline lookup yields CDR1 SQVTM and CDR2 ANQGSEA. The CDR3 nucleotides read TGCAGCGTTGAACCAGGGCAGGGCACAGATACGCAGTATTTT. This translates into CSVEPGQGTDTQYF.

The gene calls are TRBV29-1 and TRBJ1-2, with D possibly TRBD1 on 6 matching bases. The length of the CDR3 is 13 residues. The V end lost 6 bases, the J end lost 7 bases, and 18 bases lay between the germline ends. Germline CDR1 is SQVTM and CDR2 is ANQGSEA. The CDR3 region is CSVSRGAPGGYTF. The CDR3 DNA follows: TGCAGCGTCTCCCGGGGGGCGCCGGGTGGCTACACCTTC.

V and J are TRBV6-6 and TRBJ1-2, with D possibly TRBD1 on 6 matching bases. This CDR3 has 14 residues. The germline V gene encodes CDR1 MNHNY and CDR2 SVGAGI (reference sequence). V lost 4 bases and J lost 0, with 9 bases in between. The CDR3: CASSSSGANYGYTF. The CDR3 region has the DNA TGTGCCAGCAGTTCTTCAGGGGCTAACTATGGCTACACCTTC.

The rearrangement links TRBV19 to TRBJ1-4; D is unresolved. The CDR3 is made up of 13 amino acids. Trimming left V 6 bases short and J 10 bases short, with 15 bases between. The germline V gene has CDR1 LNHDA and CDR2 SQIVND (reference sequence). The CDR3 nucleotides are TGTGCCAGTAGAGGTACACAGACCCGAAAACTGTTTTTT. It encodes CASRGTQTRKLFF.

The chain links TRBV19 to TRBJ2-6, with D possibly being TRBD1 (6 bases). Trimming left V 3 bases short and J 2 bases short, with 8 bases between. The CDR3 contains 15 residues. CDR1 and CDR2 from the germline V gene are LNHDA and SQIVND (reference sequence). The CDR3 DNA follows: TGTGCCAGTAGTATTTCAGGGGCTGGGGCCAACGTCCTGACTTTC. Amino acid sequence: CASSISGAGANVLTF.

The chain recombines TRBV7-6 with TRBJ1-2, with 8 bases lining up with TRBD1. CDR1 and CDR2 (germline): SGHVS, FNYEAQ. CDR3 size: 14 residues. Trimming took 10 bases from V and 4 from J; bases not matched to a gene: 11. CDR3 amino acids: CAIEPHRGAYGYTF. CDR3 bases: TGTGCCATCGAACCCCACAGGGGGGCCTATGGCTACACCTTC.

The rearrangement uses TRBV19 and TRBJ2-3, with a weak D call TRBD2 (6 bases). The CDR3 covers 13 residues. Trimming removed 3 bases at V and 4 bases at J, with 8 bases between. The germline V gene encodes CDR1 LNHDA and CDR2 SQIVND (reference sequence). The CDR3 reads CASSIGGSDTQYF. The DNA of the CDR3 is TGTGCCAGTAGTATTGGGGGGTCAGATACGCAGTATTTT.

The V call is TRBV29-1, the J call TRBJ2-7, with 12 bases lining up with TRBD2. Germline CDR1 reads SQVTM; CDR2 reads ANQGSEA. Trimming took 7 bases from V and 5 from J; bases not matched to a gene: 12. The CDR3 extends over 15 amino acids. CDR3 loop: CSAKGLAGKWDEQYF. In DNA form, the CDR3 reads TGCAGCGCCAAGGGACTAGCGGGCAAATGGGACGAGCAGTACTTC.

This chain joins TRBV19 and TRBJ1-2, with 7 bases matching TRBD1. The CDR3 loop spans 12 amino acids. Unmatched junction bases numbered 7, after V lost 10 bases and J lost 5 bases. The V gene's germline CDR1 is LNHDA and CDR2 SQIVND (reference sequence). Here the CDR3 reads CAKTDRAYGYTF. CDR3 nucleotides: TGTGCCAAGACCGACAGGGCATATGGCTACACCTTC. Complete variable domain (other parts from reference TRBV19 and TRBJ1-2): DGGITQSPKYLFRKEGQNVTLSCEQNLNHDAMYWYRQDPGQGLRLIYYSQIVNDFQKGDIAEGYSVSREKKESFPLTVTSAQKNPTAFYLCAKTDRAYGYTFGSGTRLTVV.